The 21 T cell receptor beta chains below come from one sample, sequenced in a study of shared clonotypes between healthy human individuals. TCRdb's copy holds only in-frame clones and misses some; the assay was immunoSEQ multiplex PCR. The sample records millions of clones, around 90% being singletons. The specimen was naive CD4+ T cells sorted from blood. The subset: CD45RA+ positively selected. Receptor source: a man aged 18-30 years in good health.

The chain links TRBV10-3 to TRBJ2-7, with unresolved D. With 8 bases removed from V and 6 bases from J, the gap between germline ends came to 23 bases. The CDR3 consists of 15 residues. Per the germline V gene, CDR1 is ENHRY and CDR2 is SYGVKD. CDR3 amino acids: CAIVRATGLKVEQYF. The CDR3 nucleotides read TGTGCCATCGTAAGGGCGACTGGTCTGAAGGTCGAGCAGTACTTC.

Points on this clone: Other DNA variants within this sample encode the same CDR3. V usage is TRBV30 and J usage is TRBJ1-4; D call uncertain. This CDR3 has 14 amino acids. Trimming took off 0 bases at V and 3 bases at J, with 8 bases between the two ends. Germline-derived CDR1 and CDR2 are GTSNPN and SVGIG (reference sequence). The chain's CDR3 is CAWSVRRANEKLFF. The CDR3, as DNA: TGTGCCTGGAGTGTACGTAGGGCTAATGAAAAACTGTTTTTT.

This chain uses TRBV5-6 with TRBJ2-6; perhaps D is TRBD1 or TRBD2 (5 bases each). V was clipped by 0 bases and J by 2 bases, with 9 bases between them. Germline CDR1 SGHDT, CDR2 YYEEEE. The CDR3 extends over 16 amino acids. This CDR3 reads CASSLGLGAGANVLTF. The CDR3 coding sequence is TGTGCCAGCAGCTTGGGATTGGGGGCTGGGGCCAACGTCCTGACTTTC. Full variable domain (outside the CDR3, taken from reference TRBV5-6 and TRBJ2-6): DAGVTQSPTHLIKTRGQQVTLRCSPKSGHDTVSWYQQALGQGPQFIFQYYEEEERQRGNFPDRFSGHQFPNYSSELNVNALLLGDSALYLCASSLGLGAGANVLTFGAGSRLTVL.

The J gene is TRBJ1-1, the V gene TRBV11-2; D uncertain. Trimming took 2 bases from V and 7 from J, leaving 8 bases between them. The V gene's germline CDR1 is SGHAT and CDR2 FQNNGV. The CDR3 sequence is 12 residues long. CDR3 DNA: TGTGCCAGCAGCTTAATGCAGGATGAAGCTTTCTTT. Protein sequence: CASSLMQDEAFF.

V is TRBV5-4 and J is TRBJ2-1, with 9 bases fitting TRBD2. The CDR3 extends over 18 amino acids. Germline loops: CDR1 SGHNT, CDR2 YYREEE (reference sequence). J lost 0 bases, V lost 0 bases, and 7 bases had no gene match. The CDR3 is CASSLGLAGPGSYNEQFF. CDR3 in DNA: TGTGCCAGCAGCTTGGGCCTAGCGGGACCTGGCTCCTACAATGAGCAGTTCTTC.

CDR3 residues: CASSLGGLSNEKLFF. CDR3 DNA sequence: TGTGCCAGCAGCTTAGGAGGTCTCAGTAATGAAAAACTGTTTTTT. The rearrangement uses TRBV7-9 and TRBJ1-4; D unresolved. The CDR3 is 15 residues long. V lost 1 base and J lost 4, with 10 bases in between. Germline lookup yields CDR1 SEHNR and CDR2 FQNEAQ (reference sequence).

This chain joins TRBV6-5 and TRBJ2-3; TRBD2 is a possible D gene (6 bases). Germline V gene lookup returns CDR1 MNHEY and CDR2 SVGAGI. Trimming left V 2 bases short and J 6 bases short, with 15 bases between. This CDR3 is 15 amino acids long. The CDR3 nucleotides read TGTGCCAGCAGTTACCTGGGCGGGAAGACCGATACGCAGTATTTT. It yields the protein CASSYLGGKTDTQYF.

The chain couples TRBV5-1 to TRBJ2-2; D is ambiguous. The germline gives CDR1 SGHRS, CDR2 YFSETQ. Trimming shortened V by 6 bases and J by 6 bases, and 9 bases separated the two germline ends. The CDR3 length is 12 residues. CDR3: CASNDGAGELFF. CDR3 coding DNA: TGCGCCAGCAACGATGGGGCCGGGGAGCTGTTTTTT.

To note about this clone: Other DNA sequences from this sample encode an identical CDR3 as well. This chain uses TRBV7-9 with TRBJ1-1; D is uncertain. Germline values: CDR1 SEHNR, CDR2 FQNEAQ (reference sequence). CDR3 length equals 13 residues. Between the trimmed V and J ends, which lost 1 base and 1 base, there was a span of 4 bases. Here the CDR3 reads CASSLEANTEAFF. The CDR3 region has the DNA TGTGCCAGCAGCTTAGAGGCGAACACTGAAGCTTTCTTT. Using reference TRBV7-9 and TRBJ1-1 for the parts outside the CDR3, the full variable domain is DTGVSQNPRHKITKRGQNVTFRCDPISEHNRLYWYRQTLGQGPEFLTYFQNEAQLEKSRLLSDRFSAERPKGSFSTLEIQRTEQGDSAMYLCASSLEANTEAFFGQGTRLTVV.

The gene calls are TRBV5-4 and TRBJ2-7, with 7 bases that match TRBD2. Trimming removed 3 bases from V and 0 bases from J; junction bases left unmatched: 0. The CDR3 covers 13 residues. CDR1 SGHNT and CDR2 YYREEE come from the germline V gene (reference sequence). This CDR3 reads CASSWGGSYEQYF. The DNA of the CDR3 is TGTGCCAGCAGCTGGGGGGGCTCCTACGAGCAGTACTTC.

A word on this clone: In the same sample, other DNA sequences code for this CDR3. The chain has TRBV19 and TRBJ1-1, with D unresolved. Trimming shortened V by 6 bases and J by 8 bases, and 13 bases separated the two germline ends. Germline CDR1 and CDR2: LNHDA and SQIVND (reference sequence). This CDR3 is 12 amino acids long. DNA of the CDR3: TGTGCCAGTAGGACGGGTTTCACGGAAGCTTTCTTT. Protein sequence: CASRTGFTEAFF.

The V and J genes are TRBV29-1 and TRBJ2-7; D not resolved. The ends were cut back, 5 bases at V and 2 bases at J, with 13 bases in the middle. The CDR3 covers 13 residues. Looked up from germline, CDR1 is SQVTM and CDR2 is ANQGSEA. CDR3 in amino acids: CSVSLGPTYEQYF. In DNA form, the CDR3 reads TGCAGCGTTTCTCTAGGGCCCACCTACGAGCAGTACTTC.

V gene TRBV6-1 combines with J gene TRBJ2-3; no clear D gene. This CDR3 is built from 15 residues. Germline V CDR1 and CDR2: MNHNS, SASEGT. The V end lost 3 bases, the J end lost 0 bases, and 10 bases lay between the germline ends. The DNA for the CDR3 is TGTGCCAGCAGTGACCTGGTTACTAGCACAGATACGCAGTATTTT. Its protein is CASSDLVTSTDTQYF.

This clone was picked up a small number of times. This sequence joins TRBV18 and TRBJ1-2; D call uncertain. Germline V lookup: CDR1 KGHSH, CDR2 LQKENI. V was clipped by 2 bases and J by 4 bases, with 14 bases between them. The CDR3 has 15 amino acids. The CDR3 reads CASSPGSTNIYGYTF. The DNA of the CDR3 is TGTGCCAGCTCACCAGGATCCACTAATATCTATGGCTACACCTTC.

The gene calls are TRBV10-3 and TRBJ1-2; D possibly corresponds to TRBD1 (6 bases). Per the germline V gene, CDR1 is ENHRY and CDR2 is SYGVKD. This CDR3 region has 13 residues. The V gene lost 10 bases and the J gene lost 2 bases, with 14 bases spanning the gap. Here the CDR3 reads CATQQGLNYGYTF. The CDR3 coding sequence is TGTGCCACCCAACAGGGATTAAACTATGGCTACACCTTC.

CDR3 amino acids: CASSLDRKETQYF. In DNA, the CDR3 is TGTGCCAGCAGCTTAGACAGAAAAGAGACCCAGTACTTC. This chain links TRBV11-1 with TRBJ2-5, with D uncertain. With 1 base removed from V and 3 bases from J, the gap between germline ends came to 6 bases. Germline V lookup: CDR1 SGHAT, CDR2 FQDESV (reference sequence). The CDR3 extends over 13 amino acids.

A single count supports this clone. The rearrangement links TRBV28 to TRBJ2-7, with a weak D call TRBD2 (7 bases). Germline values: CDR1 MDHEN, CDR2 SYDVKM. Trimming took off 7 bases at V and 7 bases at J, with 17 bases between the two ends. The CDR3 is made up of 13 amino acids. The CDR3 bases are TGTGCCAGCACCATAGGGGGGGCGGGTGAGCAGTACTTC. It is translated as CASTIGGAGEQYF. Full variable domain (remainder filled in from reference TRBV28 and TRBJ2-7): DVKVTQSSRYLVKRTGEKVFLECVQDMDHENMFWYRQDPGLGLRLIYFSYDVKMKEKGDIPEGYSVSREKKERFSLILESASTNQTSMYLCASTIGGAGEQYFGPGTRLTVT.

This clone was recorded once. The rearrangement links TRBV21-1 to TRBJ2-5; TRBD2 reflects the table's D call only, with no check against the DNA. TRBV21-1 is a known pseudogene. This CDR3 spans 15 amino acids. The DNA of the CDR3 is TGTGCCGGCCTGTACGTAGCGGGGCAAAAAGAGACCCAGTACTTC. Its translation: CAGLYVAGQKETQYF.

The rearrangement links TRBV30 to TRBJ1-6; a weak D match, TRBD1 (5 bases). Per the germline V gene, CDR1 is GTSNPN and CDR2 is SVGIG (reference sequence). V lost 4 bases and J 5 bases, leaving 24 bases between the germline ends. This CDR3 has 18 amino acids. The CDR3 bases are TGTGCCTGGAACCCACTGAAGGACACCCGGATGAATAATTCACCCCTCCACTTT. This sequence encodes CAWNPLKDTRMNNSPLHF. The full variable domain, its missing parts supplied by reference TRBV30 and TRBJ1-6, is SQTIHQWPATLVQPVGSPLSLECTVEGTSNPNLYWYRQAAGRGLQLLFYSVGIGQISSEVPQNLSASRPQDRQFILSSKKLLLSDSGFYLCAWNPLKDTRMNNSPLHFGNGTRLTVT.

Notes on this clone: Other DNA sequences in this sample translate to the same CDR3. The CDR3 DNA reads TGCGCCAGCAGCGTTAGCGGGGGATCCTACAATGAGCAGTTCTTC. Protein sequence: CASSVSGGSYNEQFF. This chain joins TRBV5-1 and TRBJ2-1, with TRBD2 matching over 9 bases. Per germline, CDR1 SGHRS and CDR2 YFSETQ. This CDR3 is 15 amino acids long. V dropped 4 bases and J dropped 1; count of bases not matched to a gene: 3.

This rearrangement joins TRBV27 to TRBJ2-7; no reliable D call. The V end lost 4 bases, the J end lost 3 bases, and 10 bases lay between the germline ends. The germline V gene encodes CDR1 MNHEY and CDR2 SMNVEV (reference sequence). CDR3 length: 13 residues. CDR3 sequence: CASSSAEVYEQYF. The CDR3 DNA sequence: TGTGCCAGCAGTTCGGCGGAAGTCTACGAGCAGTACTTC.